This entry features one T cell receptor beta chain sequence. The data derive from a study of early stage breast cancer tumors. Blood replicates held 0.5 ug DNA, tumor or normal breast roughly 1.5 ug, two each. Assay used: immunoSEQ multiplex PCR; TCRdb lists only in-frame clones, some missing. The sample consists of about 25,000 clones, less than 75% of them appearing once. The CDR3 length is 15 residues. J lost 1 base, V lost 3 bases, and 5 bases had no gene match. Germline V gene sequence: CDR1 PRHDT, CDR2 FYEKMQ (reference sequence). This clonotype originated in a person between 60 and 70 years old with breast cancer. The chain uses TRBV13 and TRBJ2-7; 8 bases are a match to TRBD2. The sample was breast tumor tissue. The CDR3 is CASSFPRGGSYEQYF. Written as DNA, the CDR3 is TGTGCCAGCAGCTTCCCCCGGGGGGGTTCCTACGAGCAGTACTTC.